The entry below describes one T cell receptor (beta chain). Its binding antigen is unknown. In this record, gene identifiers and germline sequences come from the mouse. The read finishes 1 residue shy of the CDR3 end, and the germline J gene is used to complete it. Explained via the paper, the time point label denotes: mouse harvest day 7 after allogeneic transplant. Each mouse graft consisted of 10^7 T-cell-depleted bone marrow cells plus 10^6 splenic CD5+ T cells and was given by tail vein injection. GVHD in mice was modeled with a major MHC-mismatch B6 (H2b) into BALB/c (H2d) model, and tissues were profiled at day 7 or 14. On day 7 or 14 post-transplant, mouse tissues and retro-orbital blood were harvested with separate sterile tools for each animal, and livers were flushed beforehand. Before genomic DNA was isolated with the DNeasy Blood & Tissue Kit, mouse tissues were minced with razor blades in buffered saline.

This sample stems from a study of tissue T cells after allogeneic stem cell transplantation (dated by TCRdb to 2021 to 2024). At the level of the whole study: The study profiled TCR beta repertoires in many tissues obtained from research autopsies of patients with and without GVHD, and also in mouse models of GVHD. The human part of the study was a prospective observational study with no blinding and no randomization.

CDR1 and CDR2, looked up from the germline V gene, are KGHTA and FRNEEI. From cysteine to phenylalanine, the CDR3 is 16 amino acids long. Only the CDR3 bases that were read are kept: 45 of them, in frame from base 1. Ends trimmed: V by 4 bases, J by 1 base; bases unmatched to a gene: 6. Library generation was performed with the immunoSEQ multiplex PCR assay. Adaptive Biotechnologies performed the TCRbeta CDR3 sequencing at survey depth and reported CDR3 sequences, V/J genes, productive frequency and template counts. Amplification of TCR beta CDR3 regions was performed from genomic DNA rather than from RNA. From the authors' description of their analysis: Jensen-Shannon divergence was used to quantify pairwise repertoire overlap between tissues, with a value of 1 indicating complete divergence and a value of 0 indicating identical repertoires. Based on pairwise JSD values, tissues were grouped by single-linkage agglomerative hierarchical clustering, and the results were shown as dendrograms. GLIPH2 was run on all patient samples with simulation_depth 1000, kmer_min_depth 3 and cdr3_length_cutoff 8, and groups with more than two unique CDR3s were retained. In a standardized tissue-overlap score, Jaccard GLIPH-group overlap across patients was extrapolated to a standard repertoire size of 1000 clones. Linear mixed-effect models, with tissue included as a fixed effect and individual included as a random effect, were used to assess associations of diversity with clinical or experimental variables. Sourced from immuneACCESS, this table was stored by TCRdb with only in-frame sequences that have V and J called. A share of the clones is absent; for the studies checked, an unresolved V gene accounts for under half, and the remainder has no known explanation. The V and J calls and clone size are taken from that table; D and trimming were inferred from the DNA. The sample has thousands of clones on record, 50% of them singletons. The top ten clonotypes cover approximately 3.5% of the sample.

What the authors observed across the whole study: Only a few T cell clones appeared in more than one patient, yet motif-based clustering showed tissue-specific repertoire signatures that were shared between patients. The study did not determine which tissue TCRs were alloreactive or antigen-specific, and some clones might have been persisting host cells. The patient cohort was small and varied clinically, and sampling depth was recognized as a limitation. Within patients, how anatomically similar tissues were was a major factor shaping TCR repertoire composition, regardless of disease or transplant status. In both patients and mice, T cells from blood and spleen covered only a limited part of the TCR repertoire found in tissues.

Sequencing input: gut tissue. The rearranged segments are TRBV24 and TRBJ1-1, and 10 bases in between align with TRBD1. The clonotype comes from a female BALB/c mouse given C57BL/6 T cells with graft-versus-host disease after an allogeneic hematopoietic cell transplant. The CDR3 is CASSPPGQGRNTEVFF. The covered CDR3 bases are TGTGCCAGCAGTCCACCGGGACAGGGGAGAAACACAGAAGTCTTC.